A selection of T cell receptor beta chains follows, all from one sample in a study of CD8+ T cells in alopecia areata. Sequenced by immunoSEQ multiplex PCR; TCRdb stores in-frame clones only, minus some. The sample carries about 42,000 clones, 50% to 70% recorded once. The specimen comprised CD8+ T cells sorted from blood, sampled at week 4, from a patient treated with tofacitinib. The source is a human donor with alopecia areata. Both conserved end residues are part of each CDR3. Each record gives: J gene, D gene, clone size, V gene, CDR3 DNA, CDR3 protein. The D gene is left open where the match is weak. Some rows have no size entry. The others give once, few or many, or a class for an expanded clone.

TRBJ2-7	-	-	TRBV19	TGTGCCAGTAGCGACAGTTACGAGCAGTACTTC	CASSDSYEQYF
TRBJ2-1	TRBD2	-	TRBV30	TGTGCCTGGACCGGCTTCTTCGGGGGGTCCCGTTACAATGAGCAGTTCTTC	CAWTGFFGGSRYNEQFF
TRBJ1-5	-	-	TRBV23-1	TGCGCCAGCCTCACGCCGGGGGGCTGGGGTTGCAATCAGCCCCAGCATTTT	CASLTPGGWGCNQPQHF
TRBJ2-3	TRBD2	-	TRBV6-1	TGTGCCAGCAGTGAAGAGCGGGGCCTCACAGATACGCAGTATTTT	CASSEERGLTDTQYF
TRBJ1-2	-	once	TRBV29-1	TGCAGCGTGACCAACGAGGACAATTCCTATGGCTACACCTTC	CSVTNEDNSYGYTF
TRBJ2-7	-	-	TRBV4-3	TGCGCCAGCAGCCAAGACGGGTGGGGTACCTACGAGCAGTACTTC	CASSQDGWGTYEQYF
TRBJ1-6	TRBD1	-	TRBV6-6	TGTGCCAGCAGACTTGGGACAGCGGAATCACCCCTCCACTTT	CASRLGTAESPLHF
TRBJ2-7	-	-	TRBV29-1	TGCAGCGTTGAAGATTCCGGCTCCTACGAGCAGTACTTC	CSVEDSGSYEQYF
TRBJ2-7	TRBD1	-	TRBV30	TGTGCCTGGAGTCTCGGACAGGGAACCTACGAGCAGTACTTC	CAWSLGQGTYEQYF
TRBJ2-1	TRBD2	-	TRBV7-6	TGTGCCAGCAGCCCGGATTGGGGGGGGAAGGATGAGCAGTTCTTC	CASSPDWGGKDEQFF
TRBJ1-2	TRBD1	-	TRBV14	TGTGCCAGCAGCCAACAGGGGGCCTCAAACTATGGCTACACCTTC	CASSQQGASNYGYTF
TRBJ1-6	TRBD1	-	TRBV7-9	TGTGCCAGCAGCCCAGACAGGGGTACCTATAATTCACCCCTCCACTTT	CASSPDRGTYNSPLHF
TRBJ2-7	-	few	TRBV7-8	TGTGCCAGCAGCTTGGTCCCGAGGGACGAGCAGTACTTC	CASSLVPRDEQYF
TRBJ2-3	TRBD2	-	TRBV30	TGTGCCTGGAGTACGACTAGCGGATTCACAGATACGCAGTATTTT	CAWSTTSGFTDTQYF
TRBJ2-1	-	few	TRBV29-1	TGCAGCGTTGAATCTTCTTACAATGAGCAGTTCTTC	CSVESSYNEQFF
TRBJ2-7	TRBD1	once	TRBV7-9	TGTGCCAGCAGCCCAACCGGGACAGGGAACTACGAGCAGTACTTC	CASSPTGTGNYEQYF
TRBJ1-2	-	-	TRBV9	TGTGCCAGCAGCGTAGTGGGGGTTGATGGCTACACCTTC	CASSVVGVDGYTF
TRBJ2-7	-	-	TRBV5-6	TGTGCCAGCAGCCCCGGACAGATACATCCCTACGAGCAGTACTTC	CASSPGQIHPYEQYF
TRBJ2-3	TRBD1	-	TRBV29-1	TGCAGCGTAACAGGGGGCTCGGCAGATACGCAGTATTTT	CSVTGGSADTQYF
TRBJ1-4	TRBD1	-	TRBV29-1	TGCAGCACATCACAGGGGACAGAGATGTTTTTT	CSTSQGTEMFF
TRBJ1-4	-	-	TRBV4-1	TGCGCCAGCAGCCAAGTGCCCCAACGGGGGGAAAAACTGTTTTTT	CASSQVPQRGEKLFF
TRBJ2-1	-	-	TRBV7-2	TGTGCCAGCAGCAGAAAGGTGGGGGGGCAGGACAATGAGCAGTTCTTC	CASSRKVGGQDNEQFF
TRBJ2-7	TRBD1	-	TRBV9	TGTGCCAGCAGCGTAGGCCCGTACAGGGGAGAGTACGAGCAGTACTTC	CASSVGPYRGEYEQYF
TRBJ1-4	-	-	TRBV30	TGTGCCTGGAGTGTACGAGGGCCAACTAATGAAAAACTGTTTTTT	CAWSVRGPTNEKLFF
TRBJ2-7	-	-	TRBV13	TGTGCCAGCAGCCCAAAACAGGTCTCCTACGAGCAGTACTTC	CASSPKQVSYEQYF
TRBJ1-2	TRBD1	-	TRBV30	TGTGCCTGGAGTGTAACAATGACAGGGCATGGCTACACCTTC	CAWSVTMTGHGYTF
TRBJ1-1	TRBD1	-	TRBV29-1	TGCAGCGTTGTAACAGGGGTGCACGCTTTCTTT	CSVVTGVHAFF
TRBJ2-5	-	-	TRBV9	TGTGCCAGCAGCGATTCCAGGGGCAAAGAGACCCAGTACTTC	CASSDSRGKETQYF
TRBJ2-1	-	few	TRBV29-1	TGCAGCGCCAGCCACAATGAGCAGTTCTTC	CSASHNEQFF
TRBJ2-1	TRBD2	many	TRBV29-1	TGCAGCGTTGAATGGCTAGCGGGGTCGGCGGACAATGAGCAGTTCTTC	CSVEWLAGSADNEQFF
TRBJ2-3	-	-	TRBV5-1	TGCGCCAGCAGCTTGATCACGGCCCTAGCGACGGATACGCAGTATTTT	CASSLITALATDTQYF
TRBJ2-1	-	-	TRBV29-1	TGCAGCGTTGATTCAGGCTCGACAAACGCCTACAATGAGCAGTTCTTC	CSVDSGSTNAYNEQFF
TRBJ1-2	-	-	TRBV5-1	TGCGCCAGCAGCTTGGGACAGCTGTATGGCTACACCTTC	CASSLGQLYGYTF
TRBJ2-7	TRBD1	-	TRBV29-1	TGCAGCGTTGAAGACCGGGACAGGGGCTACGAGCAGTACTTC	CSVEDRDRGYEQYF
TRBJ1-1	-	few	TRBV12-5	TGTGCTAGTAACGACGGAACAATCACTGAAGCTTTCTTT	CASNDGTITEAFF
TRBJ2-1	TRBD2	-	TRBV29-1	TGCAGCGCATCTCTACTAGCGGGGGGCAGCAATGAGCAGTTCTTC	CSASLLAGGSNEQFF